This T cell receptor (beta chain) was captured by sequencing in a study of shared clonotypes between healthy human individuals. As for this clone: A much larger clone sits a single nucleotide away, making a read error possible.

Clones were read by immunoSEQ multiplex PCR, and TCRdb kept only the in-frame ones, dropping some. Of about half a million clones in the sample, approximately 84% were seen once. CDR1 and CDR2 (germline): GTSNPN, SVGIG (reference sequence). Trimming cost V 5 bases and J 7 bases, with 12 bases left between them. The CDR3 totals 12 residues. Input material: PBMCs. The chain couples TRBV30 to TRBJ2-1; D unclear. The clonotype comes from a woman in her 40s in good health. Some clones in this sample may be carry-over from other donors' samples. CDR3 in amino acids: CAWGPSRNEQFF. The CDR3 DNA follows: TGTGCCTGGGGTCCCTCGAGAAATGAGCAGTTCTTC.